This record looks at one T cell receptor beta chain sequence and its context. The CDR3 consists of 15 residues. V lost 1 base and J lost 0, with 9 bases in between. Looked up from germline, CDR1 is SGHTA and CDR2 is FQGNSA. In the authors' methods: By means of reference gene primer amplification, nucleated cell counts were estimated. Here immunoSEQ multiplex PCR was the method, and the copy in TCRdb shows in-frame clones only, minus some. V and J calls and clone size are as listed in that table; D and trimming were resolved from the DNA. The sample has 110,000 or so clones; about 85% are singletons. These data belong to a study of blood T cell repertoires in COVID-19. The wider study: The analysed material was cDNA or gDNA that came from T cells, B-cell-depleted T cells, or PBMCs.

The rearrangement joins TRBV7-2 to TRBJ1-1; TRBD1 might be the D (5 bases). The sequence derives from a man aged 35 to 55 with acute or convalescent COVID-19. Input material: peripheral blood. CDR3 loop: CASSLDRNMNTEAFF. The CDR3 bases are TGTGCCAGCAGCTTAGACAGGAATATGAACACTGAAGCTTTCTTT.